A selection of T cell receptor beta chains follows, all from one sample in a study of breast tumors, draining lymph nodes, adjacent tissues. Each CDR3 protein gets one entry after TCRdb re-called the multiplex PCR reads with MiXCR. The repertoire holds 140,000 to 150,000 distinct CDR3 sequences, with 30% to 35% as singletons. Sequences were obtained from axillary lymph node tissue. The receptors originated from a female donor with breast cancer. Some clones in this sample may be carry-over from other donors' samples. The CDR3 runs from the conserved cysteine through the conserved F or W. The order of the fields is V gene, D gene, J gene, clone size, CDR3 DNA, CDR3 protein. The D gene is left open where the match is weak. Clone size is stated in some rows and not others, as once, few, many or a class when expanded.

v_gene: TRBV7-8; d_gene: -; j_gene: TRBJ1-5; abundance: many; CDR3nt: TGTGCCAGCAGCTTTAGGGCAGGCGATAGCAATCAGCCCCAGCATTTT; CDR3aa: CASSFRAGDSNQPQHF
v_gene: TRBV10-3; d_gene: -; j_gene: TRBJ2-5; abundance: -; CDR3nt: TGTGCCATCAGTGCCAGCAGCTTCCAGGGTGACGAGACCCAGTACTTC; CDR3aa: CAISASSFQGDETQYF
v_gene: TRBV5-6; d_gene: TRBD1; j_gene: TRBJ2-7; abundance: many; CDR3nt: TGTGCCAGCAGCAACAGGGGGACCCTCCTCTACGAGCAGTACTTC; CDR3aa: CASSNRGTLLYEQYF
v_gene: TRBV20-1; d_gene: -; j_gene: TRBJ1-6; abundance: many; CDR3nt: TGCAGTGCCTGGCCGGGGGGTAGTTCACCCCTCCACTTT; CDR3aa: CSAWPGGSSPLHF
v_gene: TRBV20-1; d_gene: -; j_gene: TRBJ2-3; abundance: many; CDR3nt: TGCAGTGAAGCGGGCACAGATACGCAGTATTTT; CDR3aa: CSEAGTDTQYF
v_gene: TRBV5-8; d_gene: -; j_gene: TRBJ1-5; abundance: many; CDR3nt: TGTGCCAGCAGCTCCCTGGGAGGGGGTTTAATGCAGCCCCAGCATTTT; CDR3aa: CASSSLGGGLMQPQHF
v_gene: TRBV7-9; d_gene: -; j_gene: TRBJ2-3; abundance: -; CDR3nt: TGTGCCAGCCATTTATCAACCCGCACAGATACGCAGTATTTT; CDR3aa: CASHLSTRTDTQYF
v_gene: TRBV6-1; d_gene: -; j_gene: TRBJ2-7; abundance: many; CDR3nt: TGTGCCAGCAGTGAGGGGACGAAGCCCTACGAGCAGTACTTC; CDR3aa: CASSEGTKPYEQYF
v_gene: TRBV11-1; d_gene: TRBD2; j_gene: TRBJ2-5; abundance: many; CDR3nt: TGTGCCAGCAGCTTATCCCGCGGACTAGCGGGGAGACAAGAGACCCAGTACTTC; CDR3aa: CASSLSRGLAGRQETQYF
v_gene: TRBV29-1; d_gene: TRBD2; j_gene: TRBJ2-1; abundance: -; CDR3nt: TGCAGCGTTGAAGTCGCGGGGGGGCACAATGAGCAGTTCTTC; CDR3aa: CSVEVAGGHNEQFF
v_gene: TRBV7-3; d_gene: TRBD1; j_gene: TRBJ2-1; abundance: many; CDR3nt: TGTGCCAGCAGCTTCTATACGGGACAGGGGGAGGGTGAGCAGTTCTTC; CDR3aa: CASSFYTGQGEGEQFF
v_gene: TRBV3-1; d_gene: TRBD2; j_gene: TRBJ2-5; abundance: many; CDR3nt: TGTGCCAGCAGCCCTTGGGGAGGGGAGATTGAGACCCAGTACTTC; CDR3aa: CASSPWGGEIETQYF
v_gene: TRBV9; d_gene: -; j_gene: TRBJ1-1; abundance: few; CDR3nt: TGTGCCAGCAGCGAAGCCTTACCGAACACTGAAGCTTTCTTT; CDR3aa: CASSEALPNTEAFF
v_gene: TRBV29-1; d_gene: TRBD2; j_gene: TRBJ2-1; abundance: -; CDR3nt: TGCAGCGTTAGACTAGCGGGCCTCAATGAGCAGTTCTTC; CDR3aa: CSVRLAGLNEQFF
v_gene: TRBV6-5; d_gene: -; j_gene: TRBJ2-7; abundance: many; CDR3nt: TGTGCCAGCAGTCATGCGGTCAGCGCGGTGGGGGAGCAGTACTTC; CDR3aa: CASSHAVSAVGEQYF